The next 30 T cell receptor beta chains were all read from a single sample in a study of response to subunit inactivated influenza vaccine. TCRdb redid the calling of the RT-PCR reads with MiXCR, one entry per CDR3 protein. The repertoire has about 570,000 distinct CDR3 sequences, about 11% of them found once; the top ten carry 9.5% to 11%. These records were also assigned to another study, of T cells expressing NK-cell markers. According to that study: Generation of TCR beta cDNA was performed by 5'RACE template switching incorporating UMIs.

The source material was PBMCs from blood, sampled on the day of vaccination. Receptors were obtained from a man aged 45 to 65 who received an inactivated influenza vaccine.

This clonotype has just a few counts. The genes are TRBV6-1 and TRBJ2-2, with D possibly being TRBD2 (6 bases). The ends were cut back, 8 bases at V and 0 bases at J, with 13 bases in the middle. There are 15 residues in the CDR3. Looked up from germline, CDR1 is MNHNS and CDR2 is SASEGT. CDR3 protein: CASAAWDSNTGELFF. CDR3 nucleotides: TGTGCCAGCGCCGCTTGGGACTCGAACACCGGGGAGCTGTTTTTT.

This clonotype was observed many times. The CDR3 is CASSRLASGELFF. As DNA, the CDR3 is TGTGCCAGCAGCCGACTAGCGTCCGGGGAGCTGTTTTTT. The chain is built from TRBV12-3 or TRBV12-4 and TRBJ2-2, with 8 bases matching TRBD2. The V segment lost 6 bases and the J segment 6 bases; nucleotides outside the gene matches: 3. The CDR3 covers 13 residues.

This clonotype was picked up a small number of times. The gene calls are TRBV7-6 and TRBJ2-1; tentative D call: TRBD2 (5 bases). The germline CDR1 and CDR2 sequences are SGHVS and FNYEAQ. CDR3 size: 15 residues. The V end lost 2 bases, the J end lost 3 bases, and 11 bases lay between the germline ends. The CDR3 is CASSLRSSFYNEQFF. In DNA, the CDR3 is TGTGCCAGCAGCTTAAGGTCTAGCTTCTACAATGAGCAGTTCTTC.

The sample holds many counts of this clonotype. The rearrangement joins TRBV20-1 to TRBJ2-1, with a tentative D call TRBD2 (6 bases). V was trimmed by 2 bases and J by 9 bases, leaving 14 bases between them. The CDR3 contains 13 residues. The germline V gene has CDR1 DFQATT and CDR2 SNEGSKA (reference sequence). The CDR3 region has the DNA TGCAGTGCTAGACCATCCACTAGCTCTGAGCAGTTCTTC. This sequence encodes CSARPSTSSEQFF.

The chain is built from TRBV7-9 and TRBJ2-7, with 11 bases lining up with TRBD2. The CDR3 has 12 amino acids. The germline V gene encodes CDR1 SEHNR and CDR2 FQNEAQ (reference sequence). Trimming cost V 7 bases and J 7 bases; bases outside gene matches: 3. CDR3 DNA sequence: TGTGCCAGCACCCGACTAGCGGGGGAGCAGTACTTC. It translates to CASTRLAGEQYF. Full variable domain (outside the CDR3, taken from reference TRBV7-9 and TRBJ2-7): DTGVSQNPRHKITKRGQNVTFRCDPISEHNRLYWYRQTLGQGPEFLTYFQNEAQLEKSRLLSDRFSAERPKGSFSTLEIQRTEQGDSAMYLCASTRLAGEQYFGPGTRLTVT.

Only a few counts were recorded for this clonotype. The chain has TRBV27 and TRBJ2-5; 8 bases line up with TRBD2. Germline CDR1 reads MNHEY; CDR2 reads SMNVEV (reference sequence). This CDR3 is 13 amino acids long. V shed 7 bases and J 4 bases; nucleotides not matched to a gene: 5. CDR3 sequence (DNA): TGTGCCAGCATGCGGGGGGCCGGAGAGACCCAGTACTTC. Residues: CASMRGAGETQYF.

This chain joins TRBV7-2 and TRBJ1-1; maybe TRBD1 (5 bases). V was clipped by 1 base and J by 4 bases, with 10 bases between them. CDR1 SGHTA and CDR2 FQGNSA come from the germline V gene. The CDR3 consists of 14 residues. CDR3 sequence: CASSLGGPATEAFF. The DNA of the CDR3 is TGTGCCAGCAGCTTAGGGGGACCTGCCACTGAAGCTTTCTTT.

This clonotype was picked up a small number of times. This chain links TRBV7-8 with TRBJ1-5; no reliable D call. Germline V gene lookup returns CDR1 SGHVS and CDR2 FQNEAQ. CDR3 length equals 15 residues. The V gene lost 1 base and the J gene lost 3 bases, with 10 bases spanning the gap. In DNA form, the CDR3 reads TGTGCCAGCAGCTTAGAACGAAACGACAATCAGCCCCAGCATTTT. It translates to CASSLERNDNQPQHF.

This clonotype was recorded a few times. This chain uses TRBV5-1 with TRBJ2-7, with 7 bases matching TRBD1. Germline V gene lookup returns CDR1 SGHRS and CDR2 YFSETQ. The CDR3 loop spans 16 amino acids. Trimming cost V 4 bases and J 4 bases; bases outside gene matches: 14. The CDR3 protein is CASSPTGDSYTYEQYF. The CDR3 nucleotides read TGCGCCAGCAGCCCCACAGGGGACAGTTACACGTACGAGCAGTACTTC.

The chain uses TRBV5-1 and TRBJ1-6; D is possibly TRBD1 (5 bases). The CDR3 is 13 amino acids. The V gene's germline CDR1 is SGHRS and CDR2 YFSETQ. Trimming shortened V by 3 bases and J by 13 bases, and 14 bases separated the two germline ends. This CDR3 reads CASSSQGVDPLHF. The DNA of the CDR3 is TGCGCCAGCAGCTCTCAAGGGGTAGATCCCCTCCACTTT.

This clonotype was picked up one time. The V and J genes are TRBV7-3 and TRBJ2-3; the match to TRBD2 covers 7 bases. The J segment lost 4 bases and the V segment lost 2 bases, leaving 6 bases of the junction unmatched. This CDR3 is built from 15 residues. From germline, CDR1 is SGHTA and CDR2 FQGTGA. The CDR3 is CASSLFRGGPDTQYF. The CDR3 DNA is TGTGCCAGCAGCTTATTTAGGGGAGGGCCAGATACGCAGTATTTT.

CDR3 loop: CASEQGRISNEQFF. The CDR3 DNA reads as TGTGCCAGCGAGCAGGGGCGGATAAGCAATGAGCAGTTCTTC. V gene TRBV12-3 or TRBV12-4 combines with J gene TRBJ2-1, with D perhaps TRBD1 (6 bases). Trimming removed 8 bases at V and 6 bases at J, with 17 bases between. This CDR3 region has 14 residues.

This chain joins TRBV23-1 and TRBJ2-1, with D tentatively TRBD1 (6 bases). TRBV23-1 belongs to the ORF category, with a function that is uncertain. Trimming left V 7 bases short and J 3 bases short, with 13 bases between. The CDR3 is made up of 14 amino acids. The CDR3 bases are TGCGCCAGCACCCCCGGACAGTACTACAATGAGCAGTTCTTC. It specifies CASTPGQYYNEQFF.

This rearrangement joins TRBV25-1 to TRBJ1-1, with 9 bases fitting TRBD1. Germline V gene sequence: CDR1 MGHDK, CDR2 SYGVNS. The CDR3 is made up of 19 amino acids. V lost 8 bases, J lost 3 bases, and 22 bases stayed unmatched. In DNA form, the CDR3 reads TGTGCCAGCCCGGCCCCCAACCGGGACAGGGAAGTTTTGTACACTGAAGCTTTCTTT. This gives the protein CASPAPNRDREVLYTEAFF.

V and J are TRBV2 and TRBJ2-1; the match to TRBD2 covers 8 bases. Germline loops: CDR1 SNHLY, CDR2 FYNNEI. The CDR3 is 17 amino acids. The DNA for the CDR3 is TGTACCTTCAGTTTCCAGCTAAGCGGGGGCAAATACAATGAGCAGTTCTTC. Its translation is CTFSFQLSGGKYNEQFF.

This clonotype was recorded a few times. This sequence joins TRBV7-3 and TRBJ2-2; perhaps D is TRBD1 or TRBD2 (5 bases each). Germline V lookup: CDR1 SGHTA, CDR2 FQGTGA. V was clipped by 5 bases and J by 7 bases, with 14 bases between them. The length of the CDR3 is 14 residues. In DNA, the CDR3 is TGTGCCAGCAGCCCCGGGGCGCCAGTCGGGGAGCTGTTTTTT. Protein: CASSPGAPVGELFF.

This clonotype has only a few counts. The V gene is TRBV7-8, the J gene TRBJ2-7; 13 nucleotides match TRBD2. The CDR3 is 17 amino acids. Germline V CDR1 and CDR2: SGHVS, FQNEAQ. Trimming cost V 1 base and J 4 bases; bases outside gene matches: 7. DNA for the CDR3: TGTGCCAGCAGCTTAGAGTGGGGACTAGCGGGATTTTACGAGCAGTACTTC. It codes for CASSLEWGLAGFYEQYF.

The V call is TRBV12-3 or TRBV12-4, the J call TRBJ2-5, with 8 bases fitting TRBD1. V dropped 2 bases and J dropped 4; count of bases not matched to a gene: 9. This CDR3 comprises 16 residues. The CDR3 loop reads CASSLHGQGVLETQYF. The DNA of the CDR3 is TGTGCCAGCAGTTTACATGGACAGGGTGTGTTAGAGACCCAGTACTTC.

CDR3 DNA: TGCGCCAGCAGCGACCGGGACAGGGCCCTGAATGAGCAGTTCTTC. It yields the protein CASSDRDRALNEQFF. V and J are TRBV5-1 and TRBJ2-1, with 9 bases that match TRBD1. CDR3 length: 15 amino acids. Trimming removed 4 bases from V and 7 bases from J; junction bases left unmatched: 9. Per the germline V gene, CDR1 is SGHRS and CDR2 is YFSETQ.

CDR3 nucleotides: TGTGCCAGCAGCAGACAGGGGGTTGGGACAGATACGCAGTATTTT. It yields the protein CASSRQGVGTDTQYF. The chain uses TRBV5-5 and TRBJ2-3; 9 bases align to TRBD1. The germline V gene encodes CDR1 SGHKS and CDR2 YYEKEE (reference sequence). The V and J ends lost 4 bases and 3 bases, in that order; junction bases with no gene match: 6. CDR3 size: 15 residues.

The gene calls are TRBV28 and TRBJ2-1; D remains ambiguous. The CDR3 has 12 residues. In germline, CDR1 is MDHEN, CDR2 SYDVKM. Trimming cost V 7 bases and J 5 bases, with 9 bases left between them. The CDR3 sequence is CASTRLHNEQFF. CDR3 coding DNA: TGTGCCAGCACTCGACTCCACAATGAGCAGTTCTTC.

This clonotype was seen more than once but under ten times. The chain recombines TRBV29-1 with TRBJ2-7; 9 bases align to TRBD2. This CDR3 has 12 amino acids. The V segment lost 7 bases and the J segment 5 bases; nucleotides outside the gene matches: 6. CDR1 and CDR2 from the germline V gene are SQVTM and ANQGSEA. The CDR3 coding sequence is TGCAGCGGGCAGGGACTAGCACACGAGCAGTACTTC. It specifies CSGQGLAHEQYF.

This clonotype was picked up a small number of times. This chain connects TRBV5-1 to TRBJ2-1, with D possibly being TRBD1 (5 bases). The CDR3 runs 13 residues. Looked up from germline, CDR1 is SGHRS and CDR2 is YFSETQ. V was shortened by 0 bases and J by 7 bases, with 8 bases between the two germline ends. The CDR3 DNA is TGCGCCAGCAGCTTGGGTGGGGCTAATGAGCAGTTCTTC. It translates to CASSLGGANEQFF.

Only a few counts were recorded for this clonotype. The J gene is TRBJ1-2, the V gene TRBV5-1, with D maybe TRBD1 (5 bases). The CDR3 has 14 amino acids. V was cut by 3 bases and J by 6 bases, with 15 bases left in between. Germline CDR1 SGHRS, CDR2 YFSETQ. This chain's CDR3 is CASSSWDREDGYTF. As DNA, the CDR3 is TGCGCCAGCAGCTCCTGGGACCGAGAAGATGGCTACACCTTC. The full variable domain, its missing parts supplied by reference TRBV5-1 and TRBJ1-2, is KAGVTQTPRYLIKTRGQQVTLSCSPISGHRSVSWYQQTPGQGLQFLFEYFSETQRNKGNFPGRFSGRQFSNSRSEMNVSTLELGDSALYLCASSSWDREDGYTFGSGTRLTVV.

This clonotype was picked up a small number of times. This chain connects TRBV11-2 to TRBJ2-5; TRBD2 matches at 12 bases. After removal of 5 bases from V and 4 bases from J, the junction contained 14 bases not matched to a gene. CDR3 length: 18 residues. CDR1 is SGHAT and CDR2 is FQNNGV in the germline V gene. The CDR3 is CASSLQRLGLAGIETQYF. CDR3 in DNA: TGTGCCAGCAGCCTCCAACGACTAGGACTAGCGGGGATAGAGACCCAGTACTTC.

The rearrangement uses TRBV20-1 and TRBJ2-2; 7 positions match TRBD1. CDR3 length: 15 amino acids. The V and J ends lost 6 bases and 2 bases, in that order; junction bases with no gene match: 9. Germline CDR1 and CDR2: DFQATT and SNEGSKA (reference sequence). In nucleotides, the CDR3 is TGCAGTGCCCAGCGAGGACAGGCCAACACCGGGGAGCTGTTTTTT. Protein product: CSAQRGQANTGELFF.

This clonotype was seen a few times. V gene TRBV5-5 combines with J gene TRBJ2-7; no firm D call. Trimming took off 1 base at V and 5 bases at J, with 13 bases between the two ends. The CDR3 length is 14 residues. Germline CDR1 is SGHKS and CDR2 is YYEKEE (reference sequence). The CDR3 spells CASSLKNAADEQYF. DNA of the CDR3: TGTGCCAGCAGCTTGAAGAATGCCGCCGACGAGCAGTACTTC.

This clonotype occurred a few times. The chain uses TRBV5-6 and TRBJ1-1; maybe TRBD1 (5 bases). Germline V lookup: CDR1 SGHDT, CDR2 YYEEEE. CDR3 length equals 14 residues. V lost 0 bases to trimming and J lost 6 bases, with 12 bases between them. This CDR3 reads CASSLAAGVAEAFF. In DNA form, the CDR3 reads TGTGCCAGCAGCTTGGCCGCGGGGGTCGCTGAAGCTTTCTTT.

This clonotype was counted at least ten times. The V call is TRBV11-2, the J call TRBJ2-3; D uncertain. CDR3 length equals 17 residues. The V end was cut by 0 bases, the J end by 2 bases, with 15 bases between. Germline lookup yields CDR1 SGHAT and CDR2 FQNNGV. CDR3 nucleotides: TGTGCCAGCAGCTTAGAAGGGTTCCGGGCCCACACAGATACGCAGTATTTT. This sequence encodes CASSLEGFRAHTDTQYF.

V gene TRBV7-2 combines with J gene TRBJ1-6, with 8 bases aligning to TRBD1. V shed 5 bases, J shed 10 bases, and the junction held 7 bases outside the gene matches. This CDR3 region has 14 residues. Germline CDR1 and CDR2: SGHTA and FQGNSA. The CDR3 DNA reads TGTGCCAGCAGCCCGGGGGACAGGCTCTCACCCCTCCACTTT. This gives the protein CASSPGDRLSPLHF.